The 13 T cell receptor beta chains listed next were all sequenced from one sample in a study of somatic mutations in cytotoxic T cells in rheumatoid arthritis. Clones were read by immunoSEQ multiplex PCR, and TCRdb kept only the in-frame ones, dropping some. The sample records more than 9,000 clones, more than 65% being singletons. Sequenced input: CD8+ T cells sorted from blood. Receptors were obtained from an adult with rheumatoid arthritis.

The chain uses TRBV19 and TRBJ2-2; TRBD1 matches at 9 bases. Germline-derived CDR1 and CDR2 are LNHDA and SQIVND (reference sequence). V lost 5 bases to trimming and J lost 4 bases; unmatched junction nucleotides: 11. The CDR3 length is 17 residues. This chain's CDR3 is CASSPRQGVRGTGELFF. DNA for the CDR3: TGTGCCAGTAGTCCCAGACAGGGGGTTAGGGGCACCGGGGAGCTGTTTTTT.

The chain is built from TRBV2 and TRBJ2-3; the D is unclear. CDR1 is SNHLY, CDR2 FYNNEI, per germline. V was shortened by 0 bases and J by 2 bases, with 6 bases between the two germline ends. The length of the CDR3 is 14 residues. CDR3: CASSEAVHTDTQYF. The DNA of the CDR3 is TGTGCCAGCAGTGAAGCGGTTCACACAGATACGCAGTATTTT.

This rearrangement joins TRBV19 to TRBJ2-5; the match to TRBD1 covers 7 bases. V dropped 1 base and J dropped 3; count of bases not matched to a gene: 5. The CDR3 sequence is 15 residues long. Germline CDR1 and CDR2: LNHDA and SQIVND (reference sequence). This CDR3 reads CASSIGARGKETQYF. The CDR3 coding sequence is TGTGCCAGTAGTATAGGGGCCAGGGGGAAAGAGACCCAGTACTTC.

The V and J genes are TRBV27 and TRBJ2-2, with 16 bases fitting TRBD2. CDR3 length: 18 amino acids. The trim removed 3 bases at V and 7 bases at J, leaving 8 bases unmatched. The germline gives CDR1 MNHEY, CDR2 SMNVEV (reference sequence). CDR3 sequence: CASSLGGTSGGADGELFF. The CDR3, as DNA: TGTGCCAGCAGTTTGGGGGGGACTAGCGGGGGGGCCGACGGGGAGCTGTTTTTT.

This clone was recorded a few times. The CDR3 nucleotides are TGTGCCAGCAGTTTACTTCTTGGTGGACAAACCTACGAGCAGTACTTC. Amino acid sequence: CASSLLLGGQTYEQYF. This chain uses TRBV27 with TRBJ2-7; tentative D call: TRBD1 (5 bases). V shed 2 bases and J shed 2 bases, with 16 bases lying between them. CDR3 length: 16 residues. Germline loops: CDR1 MNHEY, CDR2 SMNVEV (reference sequence).

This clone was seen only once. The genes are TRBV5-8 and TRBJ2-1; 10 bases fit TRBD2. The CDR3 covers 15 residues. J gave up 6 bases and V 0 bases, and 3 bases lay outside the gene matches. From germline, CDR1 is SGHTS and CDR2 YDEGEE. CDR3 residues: CASSLELAGPNEQFF. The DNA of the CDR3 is TGTGCCAGCAGCTTGGAACTAGCGGGGCCCAATGAGCAGTTCTTC.

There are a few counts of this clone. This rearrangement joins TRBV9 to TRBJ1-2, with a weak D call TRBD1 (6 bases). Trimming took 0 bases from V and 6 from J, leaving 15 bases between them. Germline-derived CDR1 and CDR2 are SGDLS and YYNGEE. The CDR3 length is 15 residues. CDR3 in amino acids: CASSVGGATFDGYTF. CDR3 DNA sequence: TGTGCCAGCAGCGTAGGGGGGGCCACATTCGATGGCTACACCTTC.

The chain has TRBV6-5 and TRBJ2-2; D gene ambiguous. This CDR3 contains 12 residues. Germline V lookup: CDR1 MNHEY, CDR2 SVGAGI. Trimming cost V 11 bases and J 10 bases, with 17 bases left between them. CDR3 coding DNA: TGTGCCTGTAGCATATTGAGACAGGAGCTGTTTTTT. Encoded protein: CACSILRQELFF.

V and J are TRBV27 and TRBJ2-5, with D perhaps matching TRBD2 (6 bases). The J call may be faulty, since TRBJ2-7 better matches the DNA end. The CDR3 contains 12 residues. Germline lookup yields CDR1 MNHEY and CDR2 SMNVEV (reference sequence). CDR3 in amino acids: CASTGLDYEQYF. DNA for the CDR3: TGTGCCAGCACGGGACTCGATTACGAGCAGTACTTC.

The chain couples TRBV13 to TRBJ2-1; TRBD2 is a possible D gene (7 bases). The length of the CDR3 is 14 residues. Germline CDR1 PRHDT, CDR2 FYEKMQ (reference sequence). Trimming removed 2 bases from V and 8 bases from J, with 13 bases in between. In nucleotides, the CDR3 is TGTGCCAGCAGCTTACTGGGGGGGGCCGATGAGCAGTTCTTC. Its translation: CASSLLGGADEQFF.

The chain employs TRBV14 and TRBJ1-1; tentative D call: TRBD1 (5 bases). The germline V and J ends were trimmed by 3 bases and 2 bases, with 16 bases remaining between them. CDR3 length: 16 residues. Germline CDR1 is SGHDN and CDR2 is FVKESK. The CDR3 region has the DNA TGTGCCAGCAGCCAGGGCTTGAGGGGAGTAAACACTGAAGCTTTCTTT. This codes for CASSQGLRGVNTEAFF.

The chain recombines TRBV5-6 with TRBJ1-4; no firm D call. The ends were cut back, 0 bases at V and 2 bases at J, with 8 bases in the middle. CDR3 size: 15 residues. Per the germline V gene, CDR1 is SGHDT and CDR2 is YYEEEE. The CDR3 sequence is CASSLALSTNEKLFF. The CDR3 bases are TGTGCCAGCAGCTTGGCCCTGTCCACTAATGAAAAACTGTTTTTT.

The CDR3 nucleotides are TGTGCCAGCAGCGTATATGGACTAGCGGACTACAATGAGCAGTTCTTC. It translates to CASSVYGLADYNEQFF. This chain links TRBV9 with TRBJ2-1; 10 bases fit TRBD2. Germline CDR1 reads SGDLS; CDR2 reads YYNGEE. V shed 1 base and J 3 bases; nucleotides not matched to a gene: 4. The CDR3 covers 16 residues.